This T cell receptor (beta chain) stems from a study of sequential checkpoint blockade in melanoma. Trimming at V came to 5 bases and at J to 5 bases, leaving 5 bases not matched to a gene. The CDR3 is 14 amino acids. The germline CDR1 and CDR2 sequences are SGHNT and YENEEA. Clones were sequenced by immunoSEQ multiplex PCR, and TCRdb holds only the in-frame ones, with some missing. The table has about 38,000 clones, nearly 90% seen once. The treatment: randomized to nivolumab then ipilimumab (arm A) or the reverse (arm B). Live CD3+CD8+ CD19− CD56− cells were sorted from PBMCs. The rearrangement joins TRBV11-3 to TRBJ2-2, with TRBD2 matching over 7 bases. Sequencing used CD8+ T cells sorted from blood (inferred from file names), obtained from a patient given nivolumab and ipilimumab in sequence. This receptor was taken from a human donor with melanoma. This chain's CDR3 is CASSPPLATGELFF. The CDR3 DNA reads TGTGCCAGCAGCCCCCCACTAGCGACCGGGGAGCTGTTTTTT. The variable domain in full, completed from reference TRBV11-3 and TRBJ2-2, reads EAGVVQSPRYKIIEKKQPVAFWCNPISGHNTLYWYLQNLGQGPELLIRYENEEAVDDSQLPKDRFSAERLKGVDSTLKIQPAELGDSAVYLCASSPPLATGELFFGEGSRLTVL.